Below, 30 T cell receptor beta chains from the same sample are listed, as sequenced in a study of T cells in pancreatic ductal adenocarcinoma. No neoadjuvant therapy was given to the selected pancreatic ductal adenocarcinoma patients before their surgery. Sequenced by immunoSEQ multiplex PCR; TCRdb stores in-frame clones only, minus some. The data show 4,800 or so clones, more than 65% seen once. Sequences were obtained from pancreatic tumor tissue. These receptors were obtained from a human donor with pancreatic ductal adenocarcinoma. The donor label of this sample is uncertain.

V and J are TRBV4-2 and TRBJ2-5, with 7 nucleotides matching TRBD2. This CDR3 has 15 amino acids. Losses at the gene ends were 0 bases for V and 2 bases for J; bases not matched to a gene: 3. From germline, CDR1 is LGHNA and CDR2 YNFKEQ. This CDR3 reads CASSQDGTIQETQYF. The CDR3 DNA is TGTGCCAGCAGCCAAGATGGGACTATTCAAGAGACCCAGTACTTC.

This rearrangement joins TRBV21-1 to TRBJ2-5. TRBV21-1 is a listed pseudogene. CDR3 length equals 13 residues. CDR3 in amino acids: CASSKGIQETQYF. In DNA, the CDR3 is TGTGCCAGCAGCAAAGGGATACAAGAGACCCAGTACTTC.

The rearrangement uses TRBV12-5 and TRBJ2-3; D remains ambiguous. Trimming left V 2 bases short and J 0 bases short, with 6 bases between. The V gene's germline CDR1 is LGHNT and CDR2 FRNRAP. This CDR3 region has 14 residues. CDR3 DNA sequence: TGTGCTAGTGGTTTGTCCACTAGCACAGATACGCAGTATTTT. The encoded protein is CASGLSTSTDTQYF.

The chain uses TRBV5-1 and TRBJ2-2, with D perhaps TRBD2 (7 bases). Germline V gene lookup returns CDR1 SGHRS and CDR2 YFSETQ. Trimming stripped 5 bases from V and 5 bases from J, with 13 bases between. The CDR3 totals 14 residues. The CDR3 coding sequence is TGCGCCAGCAGGCCGGGGGGCGAGACCGGGGAGCTGTTTTTT. This codes for CASRPGGETGELFF.

The rearrangement uses TRBV15 and TRBJ2-5; 7 positions match TRBD1. Unmatched junction bases numbered 2, after V lost 3 bases and J lost 1 base. The CDR3 totals 14 residues. The germline CDR1 and CDR2 sequences are LNHNV and YYDKDF (reference sequence). CDR3 bases: TGTGCCACCAGCAGCCGGGACAGCCAAGAGACCCAGTACTTC. This codes for CATSSRDSQETQYF.

This clone occurred once. The V and J genes are TRBV19 and TRBJ2-2; the D gene is possibly TRBD1 (5 bases). Between the trimmed V and J ends, which lost 1 base and 7 bases, there was a span of 10 bases. The V gene's germline CDR1 is LNHDA and CDR2 SQIVND (reference sequence). CDR3 length: 14 amino acids. CDR3 in amino acids: CASSIVTGYGELFF. The CDR3 DNA is TGTGCCAGTAGTATAGTCACAGGCTACGGGGAGCTGTTTTTT.

This clone occurred a few times. The rearrangement uses TRBV5-1 and TRBJ2-5; 9 nucleotides agree with TRBD1. The germline gives CDR1 SGHRS, CDR2 YFSETQ. V was clipped by 0 bases and J by 4 bases; unmatched bases: 4. The CDR3 totals 15 residues. Here the CDR3 DNA reads TGCGCCAGCAGCTTGGCCTTGGGACAGGGAGAGACCCAGTACTTC. This sequence encodes CASSLALGQGETQYF.

This clone showed up just once. The gene calls are TRBV5-1 and TRBJ2-5, with TRBD2 matching 9 bases. The CDR3 is made up of 16 amino acids. CDR1 and CDR2 from the germline V gene are SGHRS and YFSETQ. V dropped 5 bases and J dropped 0; count of bases not matched to a gene: 8. The CDR3 DNA sequence: TGCGCCAGCAGGTCCCCTGAGCGGGGGGACCAAGAGACCCAGTACTTC. Translated, it gives CASRSPERGDQETQYF.

To note about this clone: This specimen includes other DNA sequences encoding the same CDR3. The rearrangement joins TRBV2 to TRBJ2-1; no definite D call. Trimming took off 6 bases at V and 1 base at J, with 7 bases between the two ends. CDR1 is SNHLY and CDR2 is FYNNEI in the germline V gene. This CDR3 contains 13 residues. CDR3 residues: CASSGESYNEQFF. DNA of the CDR3: TGTGCCAGCAGCGGAGAGTCCTACAATGAGCAGTTCTTC.

The V call is TRBV18, the J call TRBJ1-1, with 9 bases aligning to TRBD1. The CDR3 is 17 residues long. CDR1 is KGHSH, CDR2 LQKENI, per germline. Trimming took 3 bases from V and 5 from J; bases not matched to a gene: 13. The CDR3 sequence: CASSPTGTGYRGTEAFF. CDR3 coding DNA: TGTGCCAGCTCACCCACCGGGACAGGGTATCGAGGAACTGAAGCTTTCTTT.

The chain recombines TRBV7-2 with TRBJ1-5; 8 nucleotides line up with TRBD1. V dropped 4 bases and J dropped 3; count of bases not matched to a gene: 5. This CDR3 contains 15 residues. Germline V lookup: CDR1 SGHTA, CDR2 FQGNSA. As DNA, the CDR3 is TGTGCCAGCAGCTCAGGACAGGGTAACAATCAGCCCCAGCATTTT. This encodes CASSSGQGNNQPQHF. The entire variable domain, with the rest obtained from reference TRBV7-2 and TRBJ1-5, is as follows: GAGVSQSPSNKVTEKGKDVELRCDPISGHTALYWYRQSLGQGLEFLIYFQGNSAPDKSGLPSDRFSAERTGGSVSTLTIQRTQQEDSAVYLCASSSGQGNNQPQHFGDGTRLSIL.

CDR3 in amino acids: CASSLYGDGSDTEAFF. The DNA for the CDR3 is TGTGCCAGCAGCTTATACGGAGATGGCTCAGACACTGAAGCTTTCTTT. The chain carries TRBV11-1 and TRBJ1-1; D is unclear. The CDR3 contains 16 residues. Germline V gives CDR1 SGHAT, CDR2 FQDESV (reference sequence). V was pared by 2 bases and J by 3 bases, with 16 bases between. Together with reference TRBV11-1 and TRBJ1-1, the CDR3 gives the full variable domain: EAEVAQSPRYKITEKSQAVAFWCDPISGHATLYWYRQILGQGPELLVQFQDESVVDDSQLPKDRFSAERLKGVDSTLKIQPAELGDSAMYLCASSLYGDGSDTEAFFGQGTRLTVV.

CDR3 nucleotide sequence: TGCGCCAGCAGCTTGGCGGGACAGGGGCGGAACACTGAAGCTTTCTTT. Its translation is CASSLAGQGRNTEAFF. The rearrangement links TRBV5-1 to TRBJ1-1; 10 bases agree with TRBD1. The V and J ends lost 0 bases and 1 base, in that order; junction bases with no gene match: 3. Germline values: CDR1 SGHRS, CDR2 YFSETQ. CDR3 length equals 16 residues. The whole variable domain, filled in from reference TRBV5-1 and TRBJ1-1, reads KAGVTQTPRYLIKTRGQQVTLSCSPISGHRSVSWYQQTPGQGLQFLFEYFSETQRNKGNFPGRFSGRQFSNSRSEMNVSTLELGDSALYLCASSLAGQGRNTEAFFGQGTRLTVV.

The chain has TRBV30 and TRBJ2-7; 9 nucleotides agree with TRBD1. CDR1 and CDR2 (germline): GTSNPN, SVGIG (reference sequence). This CDR3 is built from 14 residues. V lost 2 bases and J lost 3; bases outside the gene matches: 5. CDR3 DNA sequence: TGTGCCTGGAGTACCGGGACAGGGAGCTACGAGCAGTACTTC. It is translated as CAWSTGTGSYEQYF.

This clone was counted between two and nine times. J is TRBJ2-3 and V is TRBV29-1; tentatively, D is TRBD2 (6 bases). Germline V lookup: CDR1 SQVTM, CDR2 ANQGSEA. V lost 7 bases and J 0 bases, leaving 17 bases between the germline ends. CDR3 size: 15 residues. This chain's CDR3 is CSGGDSGSSTDTQYF. Here the CDR3 DNA reads TGCAGCGGGGGGGATAGCGGTTCTAGCACAGATACGCAGTATTTT.

This clone occurred a few times. The J gene is TRBJ2-3, the V gene TRBV20-1; D unclear. Trimming took off 3 bases at V and 4 bases at J, with 2 bases between the two ends. CDR1 is DFQATT and CDR2 is SNEGSKA in the germline V gene (reference sequence). This CDR3 spans 10 amino acids. The CDR3 coding sequence is TGCAGTGCTAGGTCAGATACGCAGTATTTT. Residues: CSARSDTQYF.

V gene TRBV29-1 combines with J gene TRBJ1-2, with TRBD1 matching over 7 bases. V was clipped by 3 bases and J by 3 bases; unmatched bases: 10. Germline V lookup: CDR1 SQVTM, CDR2 ANQGSEA. The CDR3 totals 15 residues. DNA of the CDR3: TGCAGCGTTGACGGCCCCGCTGGACAGGACTATGGCTACACCTTC. Translating it yields CSVDGPAGQDYGYTF.

This clone was observed a few times. The chain couples TRBV7-3 to TRBJ1-1; 7 nucleotides align to TRBD1. The CDR3 covers 13 residues. The V gene end was trimmed by 8 bases and the J gene end by 1 base; junction bases not matched to a gene: 4. In germline, CDR1 is SGHTA, CDR2 FQGTGA. The CDR3 is CASQGQPNTEAFF. The CDR3 nucleotides are TGTGCCAGCCAGGGACAGCCGAACACTGAAGCTTTCTTT.

The gene calls are TRBV7-2 and TRBJ1-2; D remains ambiguous. V was cut by 0 bases and J by 4 bases, with 12 bases left in between. CDR1 and CDR2 from the germline V gene are SGHTA and FQGNSA. This CDR3 is 15 amino acids long. The CDR3 sequence is CASSLAPGLSYGYTF. Written as DNA, the CDR3 is TGTGCCAGCAGCTTAGCGCCGGGGTTAAGCTATGGCTACACCTTC. The variable domain in full, with the rest retrieved from reference TRBV7-2 and TRBJ1-2, is GAGVSQSPSNKVTEKGKDVELRCDPISGHTALYWYRQSLGQGLEFLIYFQGNSAPDKSGLPSDRFSAERTGGSVSTLTIQRTQQEDSAVYLCASSLAPGLSYGYTFGSGTRLTVV.

This chain links TRBV28 with TRBJ1-2; TRBD1 matches 9 bases. After removal of 1 base from V and 8 bases from J, the junction contained 8 bases not matched to a gene. This CDR3 has 15 amino acids. The V gene's germline CDR1 is MDHEN and CDR2 SYDVKM. CDR3 amino acids: CASSLSGQGLRGYTF. In DNA, the CDR3 is TGTGCCAGCAGTTTATCAGGACAGGGGCTTAGAGGCTACACCTTC.

This clone has just a few counts. This chain joins TRBV27 and TRBJ2-7; the match to TRBD2 covers 13 bases. The V gene end was trimmed by 0 bases and the J gene end by 2 bases; junction bases not matched to a gene: 4. The CDR3 consists of 17 residues. The germline gives CDR1 MNHEY, CDR2 SMNVEV (reference sequence). For the CDR3, the DNA is TGTGCCAGCAGTTTATCCACACTAGCGGGAGGGCCCTACGAGCAGTACTTC. Protein: CASSLSTLAGGPYEQYF.

The chain links TRBV19 to TRBJ1-4; 8 bases line up with TRBD1. The length of the CDR3 is 17 residues. After removal of 6 bases from V and 4 bases from J, the junction contained 13 bases not matched to a gene. Germline V gene lookup returns CDR1 LNHDA and CDR2 SQIVND (reference sequence). The CDR3 DNA reads as TGTGCCAGTAGCTCAGCAAGAAGACAGGGGTATAATGAAAAACTGTTTTTT. Amino acid sequence: CASSSARRQGYNEKLFF.

CDR3 sequence: CASSIGNSNQPQHF. The DNA for the CDR3 is TGTGCCAGTAGTATCGGGAATAGCAATCAGCCCCAGCATTTT. J is TRBJ1-5 and V is TRBV19; no reliable D call. Per the germline V gene, CDR1 is LNHDA and CDR2 is SQIVND (reference sequence). V was cut by 3 bases and J by 0 bases, with 6 bases left in between. The CDR3 totals 14 residues. Full variable domain (outside the CDR3, taken from reference TRBV19 and TRBJ1-5): DGGITQSPKYLFRKEGQNVTLSCEQNLNHDAMYWYRQDPGQGLRLIYYSQIVNDFQKGDIAEGYSVSREKKESFPLTVTSAQKNPTAFYLCASSIGNSNQPQHFGDGTRLSIL.

The rearrangement links TRBV4-3 to TRBJ1-2; D not certain. CDR3 length: 20 amino acids. Trimming stripped 0 bases from V and 1 base from J, with 24 bases between. The germline gives CDR1 LGHNA, CDR2 YSLEER. The CDR3 here is CASSQDLLSAAVGINYGYTF. CDR3 in DNA: TGCGCCAGCAGCCAAGATCTACTAAGTGCGGCAGTGGGAATTAACTATGGCTACACCTTC.

This clone was counted a single time. The V gene is TRBV6-1, the J gene TRBJ2-7; tentatively, D is TRBD1 (6 bases). Per germline, CDR1 MNHNS and CDR2 SASEGT. Trimming stripped 5 bases from V and 2 bases from J, with 13 bases between. This CDR3 has 14 amino acids. CDR3 bases: TGTGCCAGCAGTCCCACGGGACAAGCCTACGAGCAGTACTTC. This translates into CASSPTGQAYEQYF.

This chain connects TRBV7-2 to TRBJ1-1; 9 bases align to TRBD1. CDR3 length: 16 amino acids. The V segment lost 6 bases and the J segment 4 bases; nucleotides outside the gene matches: 12. The germline V gene encodes CDR1 SGHTA and CDR2 FQGNSA. The CDR3 here is CASRLTGGSRGTEAFF. The CDR3 region has the DNA TGTGCCAGCAGACTTACAGGGGGCTCTCGCGGCACTGAAGCTTTCTTT.

The chain employs TRBV2 and TRBJ1-2; D gene ambiguous. V was trimmed by 1 base and J by 7 bases, leaving 1 base between them. CDR3 length: 10 amino acids. Germline V gene sequence: CDR1 SNHLY, CDR2 FYNNEI. As DNA, the CDR3 is TGTGCCAGCAGTGAAGGTGGCTACACCTTC. Translating it yields CASSEGGYTF.

In this sample, this clone is large. The V and J genes are TRBV9 and TRBJ1-4; no definite D call. CDR1 SGDLS and CDR2 YYNGEE come from the germline V gene. The CDR3 loop spans 15 amino acids. The ends were cut back, 4 bases at V and 8 bases at J, with 18 bases in the middle. In DNA form, the CDR3 reads TGTGCCAGCAGCCCCTTCGGCCGGTTTGGCGAAAAACTGTTTTTT. Translating it yields CASSPFGRFGEKLFF.

V is TRBV6-5 and J is TRBJ1-2; D gene unclear. Trimming took off 6 bases at V and 2 bases at J, with 10 bases between the two ends. The germline V gene encodes CDR1 MNHEY and CDR2 SVGAGI. The CDR3 contains 13 residues. CDR3 region: CASRVSANYGYTF. The CDR3 DNA reads as TGTGCCAGCAGGGTCTCAGCGAACTATGGCTACACCTTC.

The chain couples TRBV30 to TRBJ1-5, with D perhaps TRBD1 (6 bases). Between the trimmed V and J ends, which lost 7 bases and 1 base, there was a span of 11 bases. Germline CDR1 reads GTSNPN; CDR2 reads SVGIG (reference sequence). The CDR3 loop spans 13 amino acids. The CDR3 is CAYKGGSNQPQHF. The DNA of the CDR3 is TGTGCCTATAAAGGGGGGAGCAATCAGCCCCAGCATTTT.